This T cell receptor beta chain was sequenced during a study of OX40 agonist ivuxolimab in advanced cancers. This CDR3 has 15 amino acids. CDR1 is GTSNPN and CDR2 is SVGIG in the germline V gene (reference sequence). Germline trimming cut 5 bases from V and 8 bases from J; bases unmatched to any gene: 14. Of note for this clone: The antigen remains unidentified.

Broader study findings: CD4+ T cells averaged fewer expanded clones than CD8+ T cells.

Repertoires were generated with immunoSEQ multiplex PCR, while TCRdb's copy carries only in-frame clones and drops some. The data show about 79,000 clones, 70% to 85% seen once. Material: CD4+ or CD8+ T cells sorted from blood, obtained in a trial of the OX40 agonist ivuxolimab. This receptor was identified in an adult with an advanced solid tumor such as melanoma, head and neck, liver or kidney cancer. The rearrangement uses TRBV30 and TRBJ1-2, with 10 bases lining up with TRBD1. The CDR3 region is CAWDRIAGTGAGYTF. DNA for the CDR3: TGTGCCTGGGATCGAATCGCCGGGACAGGGGCCGGCTACACCTTC.